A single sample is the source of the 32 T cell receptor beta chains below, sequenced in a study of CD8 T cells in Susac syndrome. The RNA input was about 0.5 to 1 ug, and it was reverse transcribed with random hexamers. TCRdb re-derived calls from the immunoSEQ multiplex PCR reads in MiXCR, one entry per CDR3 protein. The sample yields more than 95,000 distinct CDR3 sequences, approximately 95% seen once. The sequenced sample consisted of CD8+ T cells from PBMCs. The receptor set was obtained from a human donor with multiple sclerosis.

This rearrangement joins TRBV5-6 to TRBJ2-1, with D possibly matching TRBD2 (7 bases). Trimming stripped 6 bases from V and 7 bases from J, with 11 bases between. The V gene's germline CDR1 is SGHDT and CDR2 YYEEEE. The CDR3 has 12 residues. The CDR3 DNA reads TGTGCCAGCACCGAGGGGGGGAATGAGCAGTTCTTC. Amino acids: CASTEGGNEQFF.

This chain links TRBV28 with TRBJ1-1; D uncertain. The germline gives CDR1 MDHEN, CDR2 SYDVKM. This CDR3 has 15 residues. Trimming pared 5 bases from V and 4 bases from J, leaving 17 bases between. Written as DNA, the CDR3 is TGTGCCAGCAGTCTCCAGAGGGTTTTGAGCACTGAAGCTTTCTTT. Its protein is CASSLQRVLSTEAFF.

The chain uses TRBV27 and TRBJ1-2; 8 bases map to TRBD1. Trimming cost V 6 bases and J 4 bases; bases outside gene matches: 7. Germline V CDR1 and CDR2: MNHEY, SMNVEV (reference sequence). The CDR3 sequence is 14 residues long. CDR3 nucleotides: TGTGCCAGCAGCCCCTTGGACAGGGCCTATGGCTACACCTTC. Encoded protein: CASSPLDRAYGYTF.

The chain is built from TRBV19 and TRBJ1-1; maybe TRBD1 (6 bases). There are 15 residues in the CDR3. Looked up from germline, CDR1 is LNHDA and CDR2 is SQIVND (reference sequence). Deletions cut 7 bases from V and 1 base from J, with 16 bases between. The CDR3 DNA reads TGTGCCAGTACCGCGGGGGGGCTGGGGAACACTGAAGCTTTCTTT. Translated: CASTAGGLGNTEAFF.

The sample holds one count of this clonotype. As DNA, the CDR3 is TGTGCCAGCAGCTTTTGGGGGCTAGCCCCCCCAGATACGCAGTATTTT. Translated: CASSFWGLAPPDTQYF. The genes are TRBV5-6 and TRBJ2-3; D is possibly TRBD1 (6 bases). The V gene's germline CDR1 is SGHDT and CDR2 YYEEEE. CDR3 length: 16 residues. Deletions cut 2 bases from V and 4 bases from J, with 17 bases between.

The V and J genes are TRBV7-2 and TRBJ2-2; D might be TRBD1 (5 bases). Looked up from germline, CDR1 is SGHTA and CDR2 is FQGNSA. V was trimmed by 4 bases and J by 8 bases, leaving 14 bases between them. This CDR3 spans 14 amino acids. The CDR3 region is CASSSIPTAGELFF. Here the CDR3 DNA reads TGTGCCAGCAGCTCGATACCGACAGCTGGGGAGCTGTTTTTT.

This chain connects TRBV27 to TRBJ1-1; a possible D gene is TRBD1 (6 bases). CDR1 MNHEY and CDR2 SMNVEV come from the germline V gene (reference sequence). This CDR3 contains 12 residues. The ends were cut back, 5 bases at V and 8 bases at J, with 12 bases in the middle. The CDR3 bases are TGTGCCAGCAGTAACATACAGGGCGAAGCTTTCTTT. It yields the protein CASSNIQGEAFF.

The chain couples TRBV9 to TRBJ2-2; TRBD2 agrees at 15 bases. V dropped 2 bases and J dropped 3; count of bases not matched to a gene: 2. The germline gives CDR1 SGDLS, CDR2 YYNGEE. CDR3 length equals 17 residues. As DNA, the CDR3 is TGTGCCAGCAGCGTTAGGACTAGCGGGAGGGACACCGGGGAGCTGTTTTTT. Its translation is CASSVRTSGRDTGELFF.

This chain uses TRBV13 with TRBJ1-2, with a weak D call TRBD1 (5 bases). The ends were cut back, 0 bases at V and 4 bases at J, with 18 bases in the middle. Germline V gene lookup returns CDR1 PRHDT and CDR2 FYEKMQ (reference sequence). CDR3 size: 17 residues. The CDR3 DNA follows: TGTGCCAGCAGCTTAGGGGTCAGGGACCGTCCTCTCTATGGCTACACCTTC. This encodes CASSLGVRDRPLYGYTF. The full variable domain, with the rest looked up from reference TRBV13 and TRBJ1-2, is AAGVIQSPRHLIKEKRETATLKCYPIPRHDTVYWYQQGPGQDPQFLISFYEKMQSDKGSIPDRFSAQQFSDYHSELNMSSLELGDSALYFCASSLGVRDRPLYGYTFGSGTRLTVV.

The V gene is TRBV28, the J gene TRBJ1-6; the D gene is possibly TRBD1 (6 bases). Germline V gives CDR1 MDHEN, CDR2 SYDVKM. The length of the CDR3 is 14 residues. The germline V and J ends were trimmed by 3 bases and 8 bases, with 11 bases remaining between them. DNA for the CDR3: TGTGCCAGCAGTTTGCGGCAGGGGTATTCACCCCTCCACTTT. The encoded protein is CASSLRQGYSPLHF.

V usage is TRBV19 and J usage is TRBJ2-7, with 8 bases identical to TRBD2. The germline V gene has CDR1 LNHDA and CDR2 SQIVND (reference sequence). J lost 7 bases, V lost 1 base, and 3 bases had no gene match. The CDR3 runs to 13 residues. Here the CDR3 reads CASSIAGGREQYV. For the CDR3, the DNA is TGTGCCAGTAGTATAGCGGGGGGGAGAGAGCAGTACGTC.

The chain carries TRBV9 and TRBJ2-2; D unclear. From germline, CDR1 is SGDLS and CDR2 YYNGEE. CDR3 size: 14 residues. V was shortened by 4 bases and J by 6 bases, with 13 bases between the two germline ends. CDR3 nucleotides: TGTGCCAGCAGCTACGCTAGTCGTCCCGGGGAGCTGTTTTTT. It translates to CASSYASRPGELFF.

CDR3 protein: CSARDRVSPSPMNTEAFF. The DNA for the CDR3 is TGCAGTGCTAGAGATCGCGTCAGTCCTTCCCCAATGAACACTGAAGCTTTCTTT. The J gene is TRBJ1-1, the V gene TRBV20-1, with no clear D. This CDR3 is built from 18 residues. V dropped 0 bases and J dropped 0 bases, with 20 bases sitting between them. CDR1 is DFQATT, CDR2 SNEGSKA, per germline (reference sequence).

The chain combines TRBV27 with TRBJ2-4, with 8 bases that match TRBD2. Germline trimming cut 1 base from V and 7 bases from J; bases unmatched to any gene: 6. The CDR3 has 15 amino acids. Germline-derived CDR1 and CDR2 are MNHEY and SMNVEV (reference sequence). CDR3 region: CASSLLASGSNIQYF. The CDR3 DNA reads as TGTGCCAGCAGTTTATTGGCTAGCGGGTCCAACATTCAGTACTTC.

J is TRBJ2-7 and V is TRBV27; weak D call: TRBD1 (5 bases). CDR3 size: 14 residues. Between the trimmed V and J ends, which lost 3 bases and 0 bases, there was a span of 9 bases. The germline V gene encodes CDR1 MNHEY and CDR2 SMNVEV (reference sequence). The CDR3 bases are TGTGCCAGCAGTTTGGACGACAGCTCCTACGAGCAGTACGTC. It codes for CASSLDDSSYEQYV.

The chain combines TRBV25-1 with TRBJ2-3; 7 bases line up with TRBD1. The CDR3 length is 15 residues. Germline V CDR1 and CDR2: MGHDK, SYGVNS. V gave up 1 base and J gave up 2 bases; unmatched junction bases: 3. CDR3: CASSESDRYTDTQYF. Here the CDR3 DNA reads TGTGCCAGCAGTGAATCGGACAGGTACACAGATACGCAGTATTTT. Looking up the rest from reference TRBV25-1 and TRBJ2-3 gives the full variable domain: EADIYQTPRYLVIGTGKKITLECSQTMGHDKMYWYQQDPGMELHLIHYSYGVNSTEKGDLSSESTVSRIRTEHFPLTLESARPSHTSQYLCASSESDRYTDTQYFGPGTRLTVL.

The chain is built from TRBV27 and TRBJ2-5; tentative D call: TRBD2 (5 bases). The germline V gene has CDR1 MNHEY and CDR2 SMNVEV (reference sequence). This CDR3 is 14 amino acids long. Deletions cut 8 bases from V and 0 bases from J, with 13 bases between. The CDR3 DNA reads TGTGCCAGCGGATTAACTAGGTACCAAGAGACCCAGTACTTC. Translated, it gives CASGLTRYQETQYF.

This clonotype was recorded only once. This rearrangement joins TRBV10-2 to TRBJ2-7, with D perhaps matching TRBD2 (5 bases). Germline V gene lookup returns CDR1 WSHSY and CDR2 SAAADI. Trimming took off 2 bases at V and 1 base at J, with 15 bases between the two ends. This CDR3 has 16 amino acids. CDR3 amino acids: CASSEGEPLASYEQYF. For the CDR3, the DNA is TGCGCCAGCAGTGAGGGCGAACCGTTAGCGTCCTACGAGCAGTACTTC.

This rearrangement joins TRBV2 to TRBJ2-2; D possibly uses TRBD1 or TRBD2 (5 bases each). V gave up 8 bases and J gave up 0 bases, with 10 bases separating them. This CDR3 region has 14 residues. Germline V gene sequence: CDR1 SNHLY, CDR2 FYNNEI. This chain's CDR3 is CASGGGANTGELFF. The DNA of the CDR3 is TGTGCCAGCGGTGGGGGAGCGAACACCGGGGAGCTGTTTTTT.

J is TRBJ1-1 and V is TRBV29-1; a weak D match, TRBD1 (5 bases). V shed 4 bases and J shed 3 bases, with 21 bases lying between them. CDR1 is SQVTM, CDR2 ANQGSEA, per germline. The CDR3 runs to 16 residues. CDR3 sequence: CSVGGRGTSVDTEAFF. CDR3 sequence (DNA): TGCAGCGTTGGCGGCCGTGGGACCTCCGTAGACACTGAAGCTTTCTTT.

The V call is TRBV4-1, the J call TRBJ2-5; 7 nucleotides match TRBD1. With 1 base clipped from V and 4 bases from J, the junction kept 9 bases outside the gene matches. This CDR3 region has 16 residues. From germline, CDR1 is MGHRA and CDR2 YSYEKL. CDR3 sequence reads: CASSQVDRVTGETQYF. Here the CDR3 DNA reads TGCGCCAGCAGCCAAGTCGACAGGGTGACCGGAGAGACCCAGTACTTC.

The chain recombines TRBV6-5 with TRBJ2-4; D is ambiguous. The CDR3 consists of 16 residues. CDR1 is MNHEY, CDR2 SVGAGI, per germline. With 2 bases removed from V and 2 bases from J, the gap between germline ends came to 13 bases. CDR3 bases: TGTGCCAGCAGTTACGCCCCTTATGGGTCCAAAAACATTCAGTACTTC. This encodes CASSYAPYGSKNIQYF.

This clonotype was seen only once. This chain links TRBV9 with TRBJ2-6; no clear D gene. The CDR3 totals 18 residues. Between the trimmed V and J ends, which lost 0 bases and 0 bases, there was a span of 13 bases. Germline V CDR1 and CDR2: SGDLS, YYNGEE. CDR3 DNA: TGTGCCAGCAGCGTAGGCTTGGTAATATACTCTGGGGCCAACGTCCTGACTTTC. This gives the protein CASSVGLVIYSGANVLTF.

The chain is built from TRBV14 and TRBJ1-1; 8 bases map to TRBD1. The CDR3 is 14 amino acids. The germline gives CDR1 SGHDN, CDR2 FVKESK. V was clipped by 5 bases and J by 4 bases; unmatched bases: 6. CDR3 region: CASSWTGRGTEAFF. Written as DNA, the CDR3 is TGTGCCAGCAGCTGGACAGGGAGAGGCACTGAAGCTTTCTTT.

The CDR3 region is CASNDRVGTEAFF. In DNA form, the CDR3 reads TGTGCCAGTAATGACAGGGTGGGCACTGAAGCTTTCTTT. The gene calls are TRBV19 and TRBJ1-1; TRBD1 agrees at 7 bases. CDR1 and CDR2 from the germline V gene are LNHDA and SQIVND (reference sequence). With 7 bases clipped from V and 4 bases from J, the junction kept 6 bases outside the gene matches. CDR3 size: 13 residues.

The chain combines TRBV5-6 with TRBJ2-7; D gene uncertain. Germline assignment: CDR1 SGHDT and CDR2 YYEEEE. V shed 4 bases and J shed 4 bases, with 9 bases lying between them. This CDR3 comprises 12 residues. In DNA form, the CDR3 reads TGTGCCAGCAGCGTGGGTGCTTACGAGCAGTACGTC. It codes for CASSVGAYEQYV.

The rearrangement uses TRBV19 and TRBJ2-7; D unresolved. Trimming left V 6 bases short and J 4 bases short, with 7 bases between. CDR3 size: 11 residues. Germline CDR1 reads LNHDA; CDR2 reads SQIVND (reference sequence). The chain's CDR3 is CASSSEYEQYV. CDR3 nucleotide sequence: TGTGCCAGTAGCTCAGAGTACGAGCAGTACGTC.

The CDR3 bases are TGCAGCGTTGATGGCTTCGGCTTCGGGGGCTTGGGCACAGATACGCAGTATTTT. It is translated as CSVDGFGFGGLGTDTQYF. The chain couples TRBV29-1 to TRBJ2-3; D possibly uses TRBD1 or TRBD2 (6 bases each). CDR1 and CDR2 (germline): SQVTM, ANQGSEA. This CDR3 has 18 amino acids. V dropped 3 bases and J dropped 1 base, with 23 bases sitting between them.

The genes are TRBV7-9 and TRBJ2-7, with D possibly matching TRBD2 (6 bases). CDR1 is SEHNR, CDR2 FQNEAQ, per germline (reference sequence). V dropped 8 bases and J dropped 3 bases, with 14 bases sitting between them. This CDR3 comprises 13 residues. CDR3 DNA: TGTGCCAGCTCGAGCGGGTGGAGCTACGAGCAGTACTTC. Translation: CASSSGWSYEQYF.

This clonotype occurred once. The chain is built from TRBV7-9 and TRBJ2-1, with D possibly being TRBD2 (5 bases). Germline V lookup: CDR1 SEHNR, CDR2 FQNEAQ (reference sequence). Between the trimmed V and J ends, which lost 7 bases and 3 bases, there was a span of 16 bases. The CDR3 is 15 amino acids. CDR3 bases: TGTGCCAGCAACGAGGGCCGAGAGGGCTACAATGAGCAGTTCTTC. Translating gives CASNEGREGYNEQFF.

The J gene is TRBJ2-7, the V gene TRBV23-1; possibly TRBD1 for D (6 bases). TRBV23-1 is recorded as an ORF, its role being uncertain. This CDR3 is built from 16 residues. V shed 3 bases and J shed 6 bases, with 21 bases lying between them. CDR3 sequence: CASSQDRESLFGEQYF. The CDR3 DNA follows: TGCGCCAGCAGTCAGGACAGAGAAAGCTTATTCGGCGAGCAGTACTTC.

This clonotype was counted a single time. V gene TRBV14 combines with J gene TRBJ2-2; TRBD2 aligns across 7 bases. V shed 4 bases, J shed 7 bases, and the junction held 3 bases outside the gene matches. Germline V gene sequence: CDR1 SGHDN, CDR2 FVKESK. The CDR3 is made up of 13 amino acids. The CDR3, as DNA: TGTGCCAGCAGCCTGTCGGGGGGCGGGGAGCTGTTTTTT. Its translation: CASSLSGGGELFF.